These T cell receptor beta chains were read from a single sample in a study of T cells in localized non-small cell lung cancer. Repertoires were generated with immunoSEQ multiplex PCR, while TCRdb's copy carries only in-frame clones and drops some. The sample yields about 35,000 clones, 80% to 95% seen once. Material: peripheral blood mononuclear cells, obtained before any cancer treatment. These receptor sequences come from a female donor over 55 with stage II lung adenocarcinoma. Each CDR3 is given with its conserved first and last residue. A D gene is named only where the DNA matches it firmly. Some rows have no size entry. The others give once, few or many, or a class for an expanded clone.

d_gene: NA; v_gene: TRBV4-1; j_gene: TRBJ2-1; abundance: NA; CDR3nt: TGCGCCAGCAGCCGTCTCCGGGTAGGCGATGAGCAGTTCTTC; CDR3aa: CASSRLRVGDEQFF
d_gene: TRBD2; v_gene: TRBV5-4; j_gene: TRBJ2-7; abundance: NA; CDR3nt: TGTGCCAGCAGCCAGACTAGCGGGCTCCTGGGTGAGCAGTACTTC; CDR3aa: CASSQTSGLLGEQYF
d_gene: TRBD2; v_gene: TRBV9; j_gene: TRBJ2-1; abundance: NA; CDR3nt: TGTGCCAGCAGCCTCACTAGCGGGGGCTACAATGAGCAGTTCTTC; CDR3aa: CASSLTSGGYNEQFF
d_gene: NA; v_gene: TRBV5-1; j_gene: TRBJ2-1; abundance: NA; CDR3nt: TGCGCCAGCAGCTCACAGGGTCCTGAGCAGTTCTTC; CDR3aa: CASSSQGPEQFF
d_gene: NA; v_gene: TRBV7-8; j_gene: TRBJ1-1; abundance: NA; CDR3nt: TGTGCCAGCAGCTTATTAGAGAACACTGAAGCTTTCTTT; CDR3aa: CASSLLENTEAFF
d_gene: NA; v_gene: TRBV29-1; j_gene: TRBJ1-2; abundance: NA; CDR3nt: TGCAGCGCCGTACAGGGATTTGAAGGCTACACCTTC; CDR3aa: CSAVQGFEGYTF
d_gene: TRBD1; v_gene: TRBV23-1; j_gene: TRBJ2-7; abundance: NA; CDR3nt: TGCGCCAGCAGTCAAAATAGGGGGACAGGGGGCGACGAGCAGTACTTC; CDR3aa: CASSQNRGTGGDEQYF
d_gene: NA; v_gene: TRBV29-1; j_gene: TRBJ2-3; abundance: NA; CDR3nt: TGCAGCGTTGAAAAAGGATTGACAGATACGCAGTATTTT; CDR3aa: CSVEKGLTDTQYF
d_gene: NA; v_gene: TRBV19; j_gene: TRBJ1-6; abundance: once; CDR3nt: TGTGCCAGTAAGGAAGTCTCCTATAATTCACCCCTCCACTTT; CDR3aa: CASKEVSYNSPLHF
d_gene: NA; v_gene: TRBV4-2; j_gene: TRBJ1-2; abundance: NA; CDR3nt: TGTGCCAGCAGCCAAACCCTCCAGGGCCAGAGTGGCTACACCTTC; CDR3aa: CASSQTLQGQSGYTF
d_gene: NA; v_gene: TRBV5-5; j_gene: TRBJ2-5; abundance: NA; CDR3nt: TGTGCCAGCAGCTCCCCGACAGGCCAAGAGACCCAGTACTTC; CDR3aa: CASSSPTGQETQYF
d_gene: NA; v_gene: TRBV6-5; j_gene: TRBJ1-1; abundance: NA; CDR3nt: TGTGCCAGCAGTCGCCAGGGTTGGAACACTGAAGCTTTCTTT; CDR3aa: CASSRQGWNTEAFF
d_gene: NA; v_gene: TRBV6-5; j_gene: TRBJ1-6; abundance: NA; CDR3nt: TGTGCCAGCAGACTCCCGGGAATCGGTTCACCCCTCCACTTT; CDR3aa: CASRLPGIGSPLHF
d_gene: TRBD1; v_gene: TRBV11-2; j_gene: TRBJ2-7; abundance: NA; CDR3nt: TGTGCCAGCAGCCCCCAGGGGGTAGGGGAGCAGTACTTC; CDR3aa: CASSPQGVGEQYF
d_gene: TRBD1; v_gene: TRBV5-5; j_gene: TRBJ2-7; abundance: NA; CDR3nt: TGTGCCAGCAGACCCGGACAGGGATCTTCTTACGAGCAGTACTTC; CDR3aa: CASRPGQGSSYEQYF
d_gene: NA; v_gene: TRBV30; j_gene: TRBJ2-7; abundance: NA; CDR3nt: TGTGCCTGGAGTGGGGGGCGTACCTACGAGCAGTACTTC; CDR3aa: CAWSGGRTYEQYF
d_gene: NA; v_gene: TRBV5-6; j_gene: TRBJ2-2; abundance: NA; CDR3nt: TGTGCCAGCAGCCCCGGATTTGGGACCGGGGAGCTGTTTTTT; CDR3aa: CASSPGFGTGELFF
d_gene: NA; v_gene: TRBV5-8; j_gene: TRBJ2-2; abundance: NA; CDR3nt: TGTGCCAGCACGCGACCCCAGTACACCGGGGAGCTGTTTTTT; CDR3aa: CASTRPQYTGELFF
d_gene: NA; v_gene: TRBV11-2; j_gene: TRBJ2-1; abundance: few; CDR3nt: TGTGCCAGCAGCTTACTCGGGACTCCGGCTAATGAGCAGTTCTTC; CDR3aa: CASSLLGTPANEQFF
d_gene: NA; v_gene: TRBV6-1; j_gene: TRBJ2-7; abundance: NA; CDR3nt: TGTGCCAGCAGTGAAGATCTAGCTGCAAGCTCCTACGAGCAGTACTTC; CDR3aa: CASSEDLAASSYEQYF
d_gene: NA; v_gene: TRBV2; j_gene: TRBJ2-2; abundance: NA; CDR3nt: TGTGCCAGCAGGGTCTATGACACCGGGGAGCTGTTTTTT; CDR3aa: CASRVYDTGELFF
d_gene: NA; v_gene: TRBV7-2; j_gene: TRBJ2-7; abundance: NA; CDR3nt: TGTGCCAGCAGCTTTTATCGGGACACCTACGAGCAGTACTTC; CDR3aa: CASSFYRDTYEQYF
d_gene: NA; v_gene: TRBV7-7; j_gene: TRBJ2-7; abundance: NA; CDR3nt: TGTGCCAGCAGCCGAACAGGGAAACAAGCCTACGAGCAGTACTTC; CDR3aa: CASSRTGKQAYEQYF
d_gene: NA; v_gene: TRBV30; j_gene: TRBJ2-7; abundance: NA; CDR3nt: TGTGCCTGGAGTGTACGACCACCTTCCTACGAGCAGTACTTC; CDR3aa: CAWSVRPPSYEQYF
d_gene: TRBD1; v_gene: TRBV11-3; j_gene: TRBJ2-1; abundance: NA; CDR3nt: TGTGCCAGCAGTCCCGGGACAGGGGTGAAAAATGAGCAGTTCTTC; CDR3aa: CASSPGTGVKNEQFF
d_gene: TRBD1; v_gene: TRBV7-2; j_gene: TRBJ1-2; abundance: NA; CDR3nt: TGTGCCAGCAGCTCGCCAGGGGGACCCTATGGCTACACCTTC; CDR3aa: CASSSPGGPYGYTF
d_gene: TRBD2; v_gene: TRBV14; j_gene: TRBJ2-5; abundance: NA; CDR3nt: TGTGCCAGCAGCGAGACTAGCGGGAGTTTAGGGGAGACCCAGTACTTC; CDR3aa: CASSETSGSLGETQYF
d_gene: TRBD1; v_gene: TRBV2; j_gene: TRBJ1-1; abundance: NA; CDR3nt: TGTGCCAGCAGCGTCCGGACAGGGAACACTGAAGCTTTCTTT; CDR3aa: CASSVRTGNTEAFF
d_gene: NA; v_gene: TRBV7-9; j_gene: TRBJ2-7; abundance: NA; CDR3nt: TGTGCCAGCAGCAAGATGGGGACCTCCTACGAGCAGTACTTC; CDR3aa: CASSKMGTSYEQYF
d_gene: TRBD1; v_gene: TRBV11-2; j_gene: TRBJ1-1; abundance: NA; CDR3nt: TGTGCCAGCAGCTTAGATAGAACAGGGGGCTCCACTGAAGCTTTCTTT; CDR3aa: CASSLDRTGGSTEAFF
d_gene: NA; v_gene: TRBV11-2; j_gene: TRBJ2-7; abundance: NA; CDR3nt: TGTGCCAGCAGCCCGGACTTCCACGAGCAGTACTTC; CDR3aa: CASSPDFHEQYF
d_gene: TRBD1; v_gene: TRBV2; j_gene: TRBJ2-7; abundance: NA; CDR3nt: TGTGCCGGGGACAGGGGTTTCAACGAGCAGTACTTC; CDR3aa: CAGDRGFNEQYF
d_gene: NA; v_gene: TRBV6-4; j_gene: TRBJ2-1; abundance: NA; CDR3nt: TGTGCCAGCAGTGCCCAGGGCAATGAGCAGTTCTTC; CDR3aa: CASSAQGNEQFF
d_gene: TRBD1; v_gene: TRBV25-1; j_gene: TRBJ1-2; abundance: NA; CDR3nt: TGTGCCAGCGAGGGGACAGGTTTGTGGTATGGCTACACCTTC; CDR3aa: CASEGTGLWYGYTF
d_gene: NA; v_gene: TRBV7-9; j_gene: TRBJ1-1; abundance: NA; CDR3nt: TGTGCCAGCACGCAGAACACTGAAGCTTTCTTT; CDR3aa: CASTQNTEAFF
d_gene: NA; v_gene: TRBV6-4; j_gene: TRBJ2-1; abundance: NA; CDR3nt: TGTGCCAGCAGCTCCGGGACGGGGGTAGGAAATGAGCAGTTCTTC; CDR3aa: CASSSGTGVGNEQFF
d_gene: NA; v_gene: TRBV7-8; j_gene: TRBJ2-7; abundance: NA; CDR3nt: TGTGCCAGCAGCTTCACGACAGGATCGTACGAGCAGTACTTC; CDR3aa: CASSFTTGSYEQYF